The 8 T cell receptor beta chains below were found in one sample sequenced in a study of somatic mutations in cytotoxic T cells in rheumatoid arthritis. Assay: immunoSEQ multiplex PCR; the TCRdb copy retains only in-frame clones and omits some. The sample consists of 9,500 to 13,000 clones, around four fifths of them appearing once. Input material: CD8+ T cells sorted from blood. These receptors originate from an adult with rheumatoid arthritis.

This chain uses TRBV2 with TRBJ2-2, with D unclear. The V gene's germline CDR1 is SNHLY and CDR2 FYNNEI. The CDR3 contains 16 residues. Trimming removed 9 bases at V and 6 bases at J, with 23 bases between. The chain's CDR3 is CARVSTDTLYPGELFF. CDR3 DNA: TGTGCCAGGGTGTCGACTGACACCTTATACCCCGGGGAGCTGTTTTTT.

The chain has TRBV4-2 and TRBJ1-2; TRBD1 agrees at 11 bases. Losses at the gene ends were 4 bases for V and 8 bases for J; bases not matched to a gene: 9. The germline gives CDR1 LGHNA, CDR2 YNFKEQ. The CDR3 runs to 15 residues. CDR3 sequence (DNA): TGTGCCAGCAGCCTCGGGACAGGGGGGGTAGAAGGCTACACCTTC. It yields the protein CASSLGTGGVEGYTF.

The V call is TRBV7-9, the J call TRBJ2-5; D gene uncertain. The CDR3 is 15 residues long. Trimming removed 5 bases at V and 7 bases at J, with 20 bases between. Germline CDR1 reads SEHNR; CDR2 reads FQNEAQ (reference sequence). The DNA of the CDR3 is TGTGCCAGCAGCGCAATCCCTCCTGATCTGGGGACCCAGTACTTC. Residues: CASSAIPPDLGTQYF.

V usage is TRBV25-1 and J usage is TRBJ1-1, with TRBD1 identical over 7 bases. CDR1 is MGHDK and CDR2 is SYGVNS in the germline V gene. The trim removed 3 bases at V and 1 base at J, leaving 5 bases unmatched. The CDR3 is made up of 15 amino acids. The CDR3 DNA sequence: TGTGCCAGCAGTGAGTCGGGGACAGAGAACACTGAAGCTTTCTTT. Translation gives CASSESGTENTEAFF.

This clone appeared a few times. The CDR3: CASSIFGSSYEQYF. CDR3 nucleotides: TGTGCCAGTAGTATATTCGGGAGCTCCTACGAGCAGTACTTC. The chain is built from TRBV19 and TRBJ2-7; D possibly corresponds to TRBD2 (6 bases). The CDR3 runs to 14 residues. Trimming took 2 bases from V and 0 from J, leaving 8 bases between them. Looked up from germline, CDR1 is LNHDA and CDR2 is SQIVND (reference sequence).

CDR3 sequence reads: CASSSPTGNTEAFF. For the CDR3, the DNA is TGTGCCAGCAGTTCGCCGACAGGGAACACTGAAGCTTTCTTT. J is TRBJ1-1 and V is TRBV27; maybe TRBD1 (6 bases). Germline V gene sequence: CDR1 MNHEY, CDR2 SMNVEV (reference sequence). V lost 4 bases to trimming and J lost 1 base, with 10 bases between them. This CDR3 contains 14 residues.

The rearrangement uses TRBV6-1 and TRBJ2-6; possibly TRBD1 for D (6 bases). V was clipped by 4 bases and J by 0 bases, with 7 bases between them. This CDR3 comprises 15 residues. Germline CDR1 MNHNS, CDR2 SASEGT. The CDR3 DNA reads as TGTGCCAGCAGTGGACAGGTCTCTGGGGCCAACGTCCTGACTTTC. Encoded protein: CASSGQVSGANVLTF.

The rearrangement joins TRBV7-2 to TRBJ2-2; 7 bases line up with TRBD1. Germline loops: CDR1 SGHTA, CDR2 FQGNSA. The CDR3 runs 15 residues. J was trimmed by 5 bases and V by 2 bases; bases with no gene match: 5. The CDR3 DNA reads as TGTGCCAGCAGCTTACTAGGGGGCGCAACCGGGGAGCTGTTTTTT. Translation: CASSLLGGATGELFF.